This TCR beta chain was identified in a study of shared clonotypes between healthy human individuals. The study, taken as a whole, reports: Among donors, sharing of clonotypes was expected to be affected by sequencing depth. Despite large depth, sorted-subset datasets appeared incompletely sequenced.

Concerning this clone itself: Its antigen is not identified.

The germline V gene encodes CDR1 SGHAT and CDR2 FQNNGV. Between the trimmed V and J ends, which lost 7 bases and 2 bases, there was a span of 16 bases. CDR3 size: 15 residues. The assay was immunoSEQ multiplex PCR, and TCRdb's table has in-frame clones only and misses some. The sample holds approximately 2.4 million clones, nearly 97% seen once. The V and J genes are TRBV11-2 and TRBJ2-3; D possibly corresponds to TRBD1 (6 bases). Source material: naive CD4+ T cells sorted from blood. As to subset: CD45RA+ positively selected. This receptor was identified in a man aged 18-30 years in good health. CDR3 region: CASNPGQSITDTQYF. The CDR3 nucleotides are TGTGCCAGCAACCCAGGACAGTCCATCACAGATACGCAGTATTTT.